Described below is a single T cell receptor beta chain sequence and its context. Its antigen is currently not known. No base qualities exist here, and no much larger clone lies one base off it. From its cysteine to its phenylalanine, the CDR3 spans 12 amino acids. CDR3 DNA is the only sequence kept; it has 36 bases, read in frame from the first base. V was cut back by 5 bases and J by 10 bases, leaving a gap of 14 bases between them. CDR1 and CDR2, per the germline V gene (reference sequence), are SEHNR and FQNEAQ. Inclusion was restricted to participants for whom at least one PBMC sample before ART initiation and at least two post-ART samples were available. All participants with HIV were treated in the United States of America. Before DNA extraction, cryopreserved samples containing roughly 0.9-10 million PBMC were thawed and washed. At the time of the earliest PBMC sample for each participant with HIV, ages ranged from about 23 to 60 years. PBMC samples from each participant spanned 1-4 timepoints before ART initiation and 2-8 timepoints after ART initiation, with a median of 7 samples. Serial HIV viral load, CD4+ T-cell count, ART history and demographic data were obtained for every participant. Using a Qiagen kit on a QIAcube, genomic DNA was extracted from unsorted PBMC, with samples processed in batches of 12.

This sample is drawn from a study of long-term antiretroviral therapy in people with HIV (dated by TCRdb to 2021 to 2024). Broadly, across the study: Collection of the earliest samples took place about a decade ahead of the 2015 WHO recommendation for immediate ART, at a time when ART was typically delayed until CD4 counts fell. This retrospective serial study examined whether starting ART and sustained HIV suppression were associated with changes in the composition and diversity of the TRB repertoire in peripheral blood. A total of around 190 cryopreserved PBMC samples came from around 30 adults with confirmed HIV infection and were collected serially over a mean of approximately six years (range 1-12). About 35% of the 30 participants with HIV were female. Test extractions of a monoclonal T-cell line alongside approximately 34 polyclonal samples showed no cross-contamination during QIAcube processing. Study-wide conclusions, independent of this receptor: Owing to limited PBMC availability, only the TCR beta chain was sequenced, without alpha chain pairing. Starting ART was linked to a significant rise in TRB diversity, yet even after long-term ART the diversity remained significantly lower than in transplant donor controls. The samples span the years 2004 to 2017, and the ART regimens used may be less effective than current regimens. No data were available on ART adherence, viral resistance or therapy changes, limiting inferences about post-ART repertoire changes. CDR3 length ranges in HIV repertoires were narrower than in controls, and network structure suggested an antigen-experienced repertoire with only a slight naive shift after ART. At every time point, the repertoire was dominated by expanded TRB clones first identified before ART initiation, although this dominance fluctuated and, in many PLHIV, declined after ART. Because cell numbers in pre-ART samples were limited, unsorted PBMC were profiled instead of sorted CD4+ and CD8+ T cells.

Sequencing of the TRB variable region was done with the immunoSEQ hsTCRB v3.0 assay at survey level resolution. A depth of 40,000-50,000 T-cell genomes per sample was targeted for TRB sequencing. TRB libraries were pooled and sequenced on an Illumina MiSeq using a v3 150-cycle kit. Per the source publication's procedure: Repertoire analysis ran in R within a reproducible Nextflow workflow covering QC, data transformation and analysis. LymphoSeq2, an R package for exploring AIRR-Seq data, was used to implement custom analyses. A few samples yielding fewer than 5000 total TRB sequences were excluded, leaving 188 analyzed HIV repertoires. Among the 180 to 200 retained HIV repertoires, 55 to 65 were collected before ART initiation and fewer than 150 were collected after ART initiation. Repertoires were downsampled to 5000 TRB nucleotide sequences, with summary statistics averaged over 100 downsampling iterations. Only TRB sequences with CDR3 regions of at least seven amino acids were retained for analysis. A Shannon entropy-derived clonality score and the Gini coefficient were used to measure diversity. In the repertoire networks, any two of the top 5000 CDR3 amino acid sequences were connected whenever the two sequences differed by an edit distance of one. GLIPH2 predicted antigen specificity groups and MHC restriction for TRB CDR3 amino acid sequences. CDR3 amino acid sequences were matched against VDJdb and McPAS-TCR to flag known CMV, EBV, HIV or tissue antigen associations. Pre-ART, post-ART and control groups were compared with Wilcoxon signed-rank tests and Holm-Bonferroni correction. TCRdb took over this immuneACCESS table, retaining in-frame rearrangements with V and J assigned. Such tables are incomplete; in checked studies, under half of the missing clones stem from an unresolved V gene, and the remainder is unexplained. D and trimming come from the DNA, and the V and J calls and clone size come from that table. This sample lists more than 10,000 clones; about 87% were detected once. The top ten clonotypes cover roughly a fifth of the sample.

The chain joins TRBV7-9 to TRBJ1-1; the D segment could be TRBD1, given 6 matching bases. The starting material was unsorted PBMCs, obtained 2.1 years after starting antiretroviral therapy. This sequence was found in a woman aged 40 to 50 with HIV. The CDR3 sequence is CASSPRGGIAFF. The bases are TGTGCCAGCAGCCCTAGGGGGGGGATAGCTTTCTTT. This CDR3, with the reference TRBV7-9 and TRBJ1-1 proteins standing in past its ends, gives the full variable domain DTGVSQNPRHKITKRGQNVTFRCDPISEHNRLYWYRQTLGQGPEFLTYFQNEAQLEKSRLLSDRFSAERPKGSFSTLEIQRTEQGDSAMYLCASSPRGGIAFFGQGTRLTVV.